This T cell receptor (beta chain) was identified in a study of control samples from healthy donors and cancer patients. The CDR3 runs 16 residues. V gave up 0 bases and J gave up 9 bases, with 18 bases separating them. The V gene's germline CDR1 is GTSNPN and CDR2 SVGIG (reference sequence). Assay: immunoSEQ multiplex PCR; the TCRdb copy retains only in-frame clones and omits some. The profile shows 84,000 or so clones, roughly 91% of them singletons. This TCR was recovered from a man aged 25-45 years in good health. V usage is TRBV30 and J usage is TRBJ1-6, with D hard to call. Sequencing was performed on blood. CDR3 in amino acids: CAWSVRRPTSGSPLHF. DNA of the CDR3: TGTGCCTGGAGTGTACGAAGGCCTACCAGTGGTTCACCCCTCCACTTT.